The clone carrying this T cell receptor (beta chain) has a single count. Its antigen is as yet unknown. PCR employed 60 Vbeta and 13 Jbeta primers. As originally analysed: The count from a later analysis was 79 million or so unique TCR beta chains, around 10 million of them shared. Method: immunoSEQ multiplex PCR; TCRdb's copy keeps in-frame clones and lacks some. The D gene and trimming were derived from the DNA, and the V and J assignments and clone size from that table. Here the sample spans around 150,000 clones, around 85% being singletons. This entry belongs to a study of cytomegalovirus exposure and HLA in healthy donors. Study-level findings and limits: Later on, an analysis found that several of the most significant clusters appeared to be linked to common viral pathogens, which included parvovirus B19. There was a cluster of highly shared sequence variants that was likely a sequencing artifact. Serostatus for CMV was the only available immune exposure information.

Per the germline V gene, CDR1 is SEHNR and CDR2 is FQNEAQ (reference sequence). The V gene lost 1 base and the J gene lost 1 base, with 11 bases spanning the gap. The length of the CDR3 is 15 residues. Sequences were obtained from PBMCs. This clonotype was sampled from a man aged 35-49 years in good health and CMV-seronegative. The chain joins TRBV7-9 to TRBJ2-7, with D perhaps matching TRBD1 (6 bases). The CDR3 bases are TGTGCCAGCAGCTTAGGCCAGGGGATGTCCTACGAGCAGTACTTC. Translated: CASSLGQGMSYEQYF.